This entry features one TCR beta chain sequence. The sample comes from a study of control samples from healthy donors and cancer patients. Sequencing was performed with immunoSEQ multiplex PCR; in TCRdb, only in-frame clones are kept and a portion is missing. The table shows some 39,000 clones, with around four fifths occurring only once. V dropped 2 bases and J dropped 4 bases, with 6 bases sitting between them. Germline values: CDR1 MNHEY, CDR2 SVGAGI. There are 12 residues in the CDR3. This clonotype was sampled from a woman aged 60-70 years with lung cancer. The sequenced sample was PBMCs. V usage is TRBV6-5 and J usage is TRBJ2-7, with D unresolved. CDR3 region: CASSYTGYEQYF. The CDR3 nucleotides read TGTGCCAGCAGTTACACTGGGTACGAGCAGTACTTC.